This TCR beta chain is from a study of cytomegalovirus exposure and HLA in healthy donors. Study-level findings and limits: Excluded: some indistinguishable V segments such as TRBV6-2 and TRBV6-3. The listing of roughly 160 TCR beta chains classed them as cytomegalovirus-associated. In a later analysis, CMV-associated beta chains were mostly HLA-associated, it appeared. For presence/absence analyses, sequencing depth was assumed to be roughly uniform across donors.

From germline, CDR1 is SQVTM and CDR2 ANQGSEA. The CDR3 contains 17 residues. With 7 bases clipped from V and 1 base from J, the junction kept 14 bases outside the gene matches. As for this clone: Antigen specificity is unknown.

A multiplex PCR was run with 60 Vbeta primers and 13 Jbeta primers. Repertoires were generated with immunoSEQ multiplex PCR, while TCRdb's copy carries only in-frame clones and drops some. The table shows over 200,000 clones, with around 73% occurring only once. V and J are TRBV29-1 and TRBJ2-1; 9 nucleotides agree with TRBD2. This clonotype was sampled from a male donor in good health and CMV-seronegative. Sequencing was carried out using PBMCs. This CDR3 reads CSAGLAPPRGSYNEQFF. DNA for the CDR3: TGCAGCGCTGGACTAGCGCCCCCCAGAGGGTCCTACAATGAGCAGTTCTTC.